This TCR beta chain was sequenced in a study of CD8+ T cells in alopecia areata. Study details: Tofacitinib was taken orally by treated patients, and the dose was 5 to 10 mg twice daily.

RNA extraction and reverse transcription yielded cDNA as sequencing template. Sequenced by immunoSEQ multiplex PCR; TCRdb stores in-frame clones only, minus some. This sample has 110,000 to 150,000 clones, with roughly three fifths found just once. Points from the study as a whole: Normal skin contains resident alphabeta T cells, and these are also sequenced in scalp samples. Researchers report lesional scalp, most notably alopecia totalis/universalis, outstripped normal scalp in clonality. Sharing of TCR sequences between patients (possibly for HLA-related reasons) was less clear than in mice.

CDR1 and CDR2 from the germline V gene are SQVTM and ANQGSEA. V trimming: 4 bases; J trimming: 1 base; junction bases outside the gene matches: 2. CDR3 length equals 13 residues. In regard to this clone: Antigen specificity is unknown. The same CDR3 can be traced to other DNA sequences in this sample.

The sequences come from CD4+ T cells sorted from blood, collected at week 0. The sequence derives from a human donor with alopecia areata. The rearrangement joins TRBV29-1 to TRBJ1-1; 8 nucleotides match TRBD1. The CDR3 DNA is TGCAGCGTTGCAGGACAGGGGAACACTGAAGCTTTCTTT. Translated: CSVAGQGNTEAFF.